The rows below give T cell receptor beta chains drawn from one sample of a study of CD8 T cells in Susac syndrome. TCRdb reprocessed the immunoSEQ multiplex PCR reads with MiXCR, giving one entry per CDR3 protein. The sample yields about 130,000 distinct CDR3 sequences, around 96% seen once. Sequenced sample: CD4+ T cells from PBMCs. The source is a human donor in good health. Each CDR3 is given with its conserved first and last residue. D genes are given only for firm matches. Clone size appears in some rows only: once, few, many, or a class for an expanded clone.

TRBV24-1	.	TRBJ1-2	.	CATSADYGYTF	TGTGCCACCAGTGCCGACTATGGCTACACCTTC
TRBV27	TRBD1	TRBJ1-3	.	CASGQGTSGNTIYF	TGTGCCAGTGGACAGGGGACCTCTGGAAACACCATATATTTT
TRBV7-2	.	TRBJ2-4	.	CASSLGLENIQYF	TGTGCCAGCAGCTTAGGGCTAGAAAACATTCAGTACTTC
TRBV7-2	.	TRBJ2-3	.	CASRALADTQYF	TGTGCCAGCAGAGCCTTGGCAGATACGCAGTATTTT
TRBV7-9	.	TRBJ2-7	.	CASSLKGSSYEQYF	TGTGCCAGCAGCTTAAAGGGTTCTTCCTACGAGCAGTACTTC
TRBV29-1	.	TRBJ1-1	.	CSVEDRGTEAFF	TGCAGCGTTGAAGATCGGGGCACTGAAGCTTTCTTT
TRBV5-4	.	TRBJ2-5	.	CASSLEYRETQYF	TGTGCCAGCAGCTTGGAGTATAGGGAGACCCAGTACTTC
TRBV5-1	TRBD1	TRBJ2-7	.	CASSRDSGRVPLGEQYF	TGCGCCAGCAGCCGGGACAGTGGAAGGGTCCCCCTAGGCGAGCAGTACTTC
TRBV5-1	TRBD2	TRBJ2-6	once	CASSPVPGLALSGANVLTF	TGCGCCAGCAGCCCGGTTCCGGGACTAGCACTATCTGGGGCCAACGTCCTGACTTTC
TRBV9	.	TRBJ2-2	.	CASSVVYQRDRLTGELFF	TGTGCCAGCAGCGTAGTATACCAGCGGGACAGACTCACCGGGGAGCTGTTTTTT
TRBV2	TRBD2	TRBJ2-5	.	CASSLRTSGSTQYF	TGTGCCAGCAGCCTCCGGACTAGCGGTTCCACCCAGTACTTC
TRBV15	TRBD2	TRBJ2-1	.	CATGLAGGGEQFF	TGTGCCACGGGACTAGCGGGAGGTGGAGAGCAGTTCTTC
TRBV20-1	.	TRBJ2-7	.	CSANSPRSYEQYF	TGCAGTGCCAACAGCCCCCGCTCCTACGAGCAGTACTTC
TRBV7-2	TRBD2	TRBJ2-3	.	CASSLRLAGGDTQYF	TGTGCCAGCAGCTTACGACTAGCGGGAGGAGATACGCAGTATTTT
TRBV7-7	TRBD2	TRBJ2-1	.	CASSLGTSGRENEQFF	TGTGCTAGCAGCCTGGGGACTAGCGGGAGGGAGAATGAGCAGTTCTTC
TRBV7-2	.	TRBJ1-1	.	CASSLGRSPTEAFF	TGTGCCAGCAGCTTGGGCAGATCGCCAACTGAAGCTTTCTTT
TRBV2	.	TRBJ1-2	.	CASRGDSEGGYTF	TGTGCCAGCAGGGGCGACAGTGAGGGCGGCTACACCTTC
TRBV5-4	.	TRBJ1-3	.	CASSQSVGQGGGNTIYF	TGTGCCAGCAGCCAGAGCGTCGGCCAGGGAGGGGGAAACACCATATATTTT
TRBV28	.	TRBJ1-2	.	CASSFLEAAGYTF	TGTGCCAGCAGTTTCCTTGAGGCAGCTGGCTACACCTTC
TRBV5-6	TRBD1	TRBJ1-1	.	CASTLVDRANTEAFF	TGTGCCAGCACCCTGGTGGACAGGGCCAACACTGAAGCTTTCTTT
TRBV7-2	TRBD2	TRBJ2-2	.	CASSLLAGGTGELFF	TGTGCCAGCAGCCTACTAGCGGGAGGCACCGGGGAGCTGTTTTTT
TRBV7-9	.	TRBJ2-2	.	CASSSDRPLNTGELFF	TGTGCCAGCAGCTCGGACCGACCATTAAACACCGGGGAGCTGTTTTTT
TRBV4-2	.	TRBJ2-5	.	CASSPTGGETQYF	TGTGCCAGCTCCCCGACTGGGGGAGAGACCCAGTACTTC
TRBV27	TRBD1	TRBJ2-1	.	CASSIDREFNEQFF	TGTGCCAGCAGTATAGACAGGGAGTTCAATGAGCAGTTCTTC
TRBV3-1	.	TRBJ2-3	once	CASSQDPLRTDTQYF	TGTGCCAGCAGCCAAGACCCGCTTCGCACAGATACGCAGTATTTT
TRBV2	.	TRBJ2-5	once	CASTKNQVLQETQYF	TGTGCCAGCACCAAGAATCAGGTCCTCCAAGAGACCCAGTACTTC
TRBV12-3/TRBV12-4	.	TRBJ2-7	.	CASSTQEVGTVQYF	TGTGCCAGCAGTACCCAGGAGGTGGGTACTGTGCAGTACTTC
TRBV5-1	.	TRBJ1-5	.	CASSPGTQSNQPQHF	TGCGCCAGCAGCCCGGGGACCCAAAGCAATCAGCCCCAGCATTTT
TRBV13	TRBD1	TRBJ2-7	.	CASSKDRVRDEQYF	TGTGCCAGCAGCAAAGACAGGGTTCGAGACGAGCAGTACTTC
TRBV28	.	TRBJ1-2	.	CASSYDDRNYGYTF	TGTGCCAGCAGTTACGACGACAGGAACTATGGCTACACCTTC
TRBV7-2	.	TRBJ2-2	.	CASSFQGTGELFF	TGTGCCAGCAGCTTCCAGGGCACCGGGGAGCTGTTTTTT
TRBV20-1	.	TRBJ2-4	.	CSARIRTVYGIQYF	TGCAGTGCTAGAATTAGGACAGTGTACGGCATTCAGTACTTC
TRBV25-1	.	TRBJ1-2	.	CASSAQRSIDGYTF	TGTGCCAGCAGTGCCCAAAGGAGCATAGATGGCTACACCTTC
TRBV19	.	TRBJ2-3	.	CASSGVYTDTQYF	TGTGCCAGTAGTGGGGTCTACACAGATACGCAGTATTTT
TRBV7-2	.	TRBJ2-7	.	CASSPRRYQGNNAQQYF	TGTGCCAGCAGCCCTAGGAGGTATCAGGGCAACAATGCCCAGCAGTACTTC
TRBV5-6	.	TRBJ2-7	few	CASSLGAGSTYEQYF	TGTGCCAGCAGCTTGGGGGCGGGGTCTACCTACGAGCAGTACTTC
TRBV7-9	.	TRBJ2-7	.	CASSFQPSYEQYF	TGTGCCAGCAGCTTTCAACCTTCCTACGAGCAGTACTTC
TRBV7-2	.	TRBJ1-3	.	CASSSQQGDTIYF	TGTGCCAGCAGCTCCCAACAGGGAGACACCATATATTTT
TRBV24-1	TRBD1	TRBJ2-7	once	CATSDSGTENYEQYF	TGTGCCACCAGTGATTCGGGGACAGAAAACTACGAGCAGTACTTC
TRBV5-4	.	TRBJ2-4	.	CASSLGENIQYF	TGTGCCAGCAGCTTGGGGGAAAACATTCAGTACTTC
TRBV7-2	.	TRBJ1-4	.	CASSFQYATNEKLFF	TGTGCCAGCAGCTTCCAGTATGCAACTAATGAAAAACTGTTTTTT
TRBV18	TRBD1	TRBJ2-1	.	CASSPPGAGGHNEQFF	TGTGCCAGCTCACCACCGGGGGCAGGGGGCCACAATGAGCAGTTCTTC